This T cell receptor (beta chain) derives from a study of shared clonotypes between healthy human individuals. Clones were read by immunoSEQ multiplex PCR, and TCRdb kept only the in-frame ones, dropping some. The top ten hold approximately 0.37% of the sample, which has about 2.4 million clones, 90% to 95% seen once. Germline V gene sequence: CDR1 LGHNA, CDR2 YNFKEQ. The V gene end was trimmed by 5 bases and the J gene end by 1 base; junction bases not matched to a gene: 4. This CDR3 region has 15 residues. Input material: naive CD4+ T cells from PBMCs. Subset noted: CD45RA+ positively selected. The origin of this receptor is a man between 18 and 29 years old in good health. Some clones in this sample may be carry-over from other donors' samples. This rearrangement joins TRBV4-2 to TRBJ2-7, with 11 positions matching TRBD2. The CDR3 nucleotides read TGTGCCAGCAGCTCATTAGCGGGAGGGTCCTACGAGCAGTACTTC. It yields the protein CASSSLAGGSYEQYF.